This passage covers 8 T cell receptor beta chains from one sample sequenced in a study of cytomegalovirus exposure and HLA in healthy donors. Use of 60 Vbeta and 13 Jbeta primers characterized the PCR. The data were produced by immunoSEQ multiplex PCR, yet TCRdb's version contains in-frame clones alone and is incomplete. This table holds about 140,000 clones, roughly 65% found once. Sequences were obtained from PBMCs. These receptors were taken from a woman between 25 and 40 years old in good health and CMV-seronegative.

This chain links TRBV6-5 with TRBJ2-1; a possible D gene is TRBD2 (6 bases). Germline values: CDR1 MNHEY, CDR2 SVGAGI. Trimming removed 5 bases at V and 1 base at J, with 9 bases between. The CDR3 loop spans 14 amino acids. The CDR3 region has the DNA TGTGCCAGCAGTGGAAGCGGGTCCTACAATGAGCAGTTCTTC. This gives the protein CASSGSGSYNEQFF.

The chain combines TRBV7-2 with TRBJ2-7; no clear D. Near its end, the DNA agrees better with TRBJ2-5, so the J call may be wrong. The CDR3 runs to 15 residues. CDR1 is SGHTA and CDR2 is FQGNSA in the germline V gene. CDR3 nucleotide sequence: TGTGCCAGCAGCCCCTGGAAGGCAGGTCAAGAGACCCAGTACTTC. Its protein product is CASSPWKAGQETQYF.

This clone has more than one count but fewer than ten. The chain recombines TRBV2 with TRBJ2-7; TRBD1 matches 9 bases. Trimming took 8 bases from V and 5 from J; bases not matched to a gene: 10. The CDR3 has 14 amino acids. The germline CDR1 and CDR2 sequences are SNHLY and FYNNEI. The DNA of the CDR3 is TGTGCCAGCGGTCAAACAGGGGGCGCGGACGAGCAGTACGTC. As protein: CASGQTGGADEQYV.

The chain is built from TRBV5-5 and TRBJ2-2; 7 bases map to TRBD2. The V segment lost 0 bases and the J segment 1 base; nucleotides outside the gene matches: 6. The CDR3 has 17 amino acids. Germline V lookup: CDR1 SGHKS, CDR2 YYEKEE (reference sequence). CDR3 sequence reads: CASSLGSASGNTGELFF. For the CDR3, the DNA is TGTGCCAGCAGCTTGGGTTCTGCTAGCGGGAACACCGGGGAGCTGTTTTTT.

The V and J genes are TRBV7-2 and TRBJ1-6; D call uncertain. The CDR3 contains 16 residues. Trimming removed 1 base at V and 6 bases at J, with 13 bases between. Per the germline V gene, CDR1 is SGHTA and CDR2 is FQGNSA. Written as DNA, the CDR3 is TGTGCCAGCAGCTTAGTTTCAACTCCCTCTAATTCACCCCTCCACTTT. Its translation is CASSLVSTPSNSPLHF.

This clone turned up a few times. The chain couples TRBV27 to TRBJ1-2; 8 bases are a match to TRBD1. The CDR3 sequence is 15 residues long. V shed 2 bases, J shed 0 bases, and the junction held 2 bases outside the gene matches. CDR1 is MNHEY, CDR2 SMNVEV, per germline (reference sequence). The DNA for the CDR3 is TGTGCCAGCAGTTTAGGGACAGGTGCTAACTATGGCTACACCTTC. Translated, it gives CASSLGTGANYGYTF.

The chain uses TRBV11-2 and TRBJ2-5, with 8 bases lining up with TRBD2. Trimming cost V 5 bases and J 4 bases; bases outside gene matches: 12. From germline, CDR1 is SGHAT and CDR2 FQNNGV. The CDR3 is 16 amino acids. This CDR3 reads CASSRIQGLGRETQYF. The CDR3 nucleotides read TGTGCCAGCAGCCGGATACAGGGACTAGGGAGAGAGACCCAGTACTTC.

There are a few counts of this clone. The rearrangement links TRBV6-6 to TRBJ2-5, with TRBD2 matching over 12 bases. The CDR3 is 16 amino acids. The germline V gene has CDR1 MNHNY and CDR2 SVGAGI (reference sequence). V gave up 0 bases and J gave up 7 bases; unmatched junction bases: 6. The CDR3 nucleotides read TGTGCCAGCAGTTACTCAGCACTAGCGGGGGGCCGGACCCAGTACTTC. It specifies CASSYSALAGGRTQYF.